This TCR beta chain was found in a study of early T cells in non-severe SARS-CoV-2 infection. Looking at the study overall: Unsorted whole-blood RNA was sequenced in bulk, leaving chains unpaired.

As part of library construction, unique molecular identifiers were attached to individual cDNA molecules. Via MiXCR, TCRdb re-called the 5' RACE reads, giving one row per CDR3 protein. The table has 75,000 or so distinct CDR3 sequences, around 15% seen once; the top ten hold about 10%. This CDR3 contains 15 residues. Looked up from germline, CDR1 is MNHEY and CDR2 is SVGEGT. With 2 bases clipped from V and 4 bases from J, the junction kept 4 bases outside the gene matches. Source material: whole blood. The chain has TRBV6-2 or TRBV6-3 and TRBJ1-3, with 8 positions matching TRBD1. This TCR was sampled from an adult who was a healthcare worker with PCR-confirmed SARS-CoV-2 infection or an uninfected control (not recorded which). The CDR3 region is CASSYTTGDGNTIYF. The CDR3 DNA reads TGTGCCAGCAGTTACACGACAGGGGACGGAAACACCATATATTTT.